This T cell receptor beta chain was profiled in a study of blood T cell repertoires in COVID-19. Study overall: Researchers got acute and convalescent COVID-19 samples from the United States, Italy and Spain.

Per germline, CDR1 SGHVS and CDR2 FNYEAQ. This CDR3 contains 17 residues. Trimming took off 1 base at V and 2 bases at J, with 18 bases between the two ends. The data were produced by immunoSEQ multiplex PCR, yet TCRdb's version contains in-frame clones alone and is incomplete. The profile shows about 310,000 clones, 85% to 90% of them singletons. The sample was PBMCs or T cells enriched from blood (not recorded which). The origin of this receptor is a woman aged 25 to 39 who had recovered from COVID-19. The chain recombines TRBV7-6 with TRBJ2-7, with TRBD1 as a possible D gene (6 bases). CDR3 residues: CASSLGGTTGGTYEQYF. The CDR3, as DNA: TGTGCCAGCAGCTTAGGGGGGACAACCGGAGGAACCTACGAGCAGTACTTC.